The 21 T cell receptor beta chains below all came from one sample that was sequenced in a study of cytomegalovirus exposure and HLA in healthy donors. Researchers ran the PCR with 60 Vbeta and 13 Jbeta primers. Profiling relied on immunoSEQ multiplex PCR, and the TCRdb table lists in-frame clones only, not all of them. Of about 150,000 clones listed, about 85% are singletons. Source material: PBMCs. Receptor source: a man over 45 in good health and CMV-seropositive.

V and J are TRBV7-9 and TRBJ1-2, with no clear D. This CDR3 is 13 amino acids long. Germline CDR1 is SEHNR and CDR2 is FQNEAQ (reference sequence). Between the trimmed V and J ends, which lost 1 base and 5 bases, there was a span of 8 bases. CDR3 in DNA: TGTGCCAGCAGCTTAGATGGAGGGTATGGCTACACCTTC. It yields the protein CASSLDGGYGYTF.

The rearrangement uses TRBV4-1 and TRBJ1-2; D gene unclear. The CDR3 extends over 15 amino acids. Trimming took 0 bases from V and 4 from J, leaving 12 bases between them. Germline V lookup: CDR1 MGHRA, CDR2 YSYEKL. The CDR3 DNA reads as TGCGCCAGCAGCCAAGATCCGCAGAAACCCTATGGCTACACCTTC. Translating it yields CASSQDPQKPYGYTF.

The chain combines TRBV9 with TRBJ2-2; 9 positions agree with TRBD1. The CDR3 length is 16 residues. The V gene's germline CDR1 is SGDLS and CDR2 YYNGEE. The V segment lost 3 bases and the J segment 4 bases; nucleotides outside the gene matches: 7. CDR3 sequence: CASSAQQGAATGELFF. The CDR3 region has the DNA TGTGCCAGCAGCGCCCAACAGGGGGCGGCCACCGGGGAGCTGTTTTTT.

The chain has TRBV28 and TRBJ1-5, with D unresolved. Germline assignment: CDR1 MDHEN and CDR2 SYDVKM. With 6 bases removed from V and 5 bases from J, the gap between germline ends came to 11 bases. The CDR3 sequence is 13 residues long. The CDR3 sequence: CASSRVRDQPQHF. CDR3 nucleotide sequence: TGTGCCAGCAGCCGGGTAAGAGATCAGCCCCAGCATTTT.

The chain has TRBV7-2 and TRBJ1-1; D unclear. CDR3 length: 13 amino acids. Germline assignment: CDR1 SGHTA and CDR2 FQGNSA. Trimming took 7 bases from V and 11 from J, leaving 20 bases between them. CDR3 region: CASTFGRGLGAFF. The CDR3 DNA sequence: TGTGCCAGCACCTTCGGTCGAGGGCTGGGGGCTTTCTTT.

Comment on this clone: This specimen includes other DNA sequences encoding the same CDR3. The V call is TRBV7-3, the J call TRBJ2-2; no clear D gene. V lost 0 bases, J lost 5 bases, and 7 bases lay in between. This CDR3 comprises 14 residues. Germline V CDR1 and CDR2: SGHTA, FQGTGA. For the CDR3, the DNA is TGTGCCAGCAGCTTAACGTTCCGGACCGGGGAGCTGTTTTTT. Translating it yields CASSLTFRTGELFF.

The V call is TRBV5-1, the J call TRBJ1-6; 7 nucleotides agree with TRBD1. Germline-derived CDR1 and CDR2 are SGHRS and YFSETQ. The CDR3 spans 15 residues. After removal of 3 bases from V and 8 bases from J, the junction contained 8 bases not matched to a gene. The CDR3 DNA reads TGCGCCAGCAGCTCCGGACAGGCTGGGGATTCACCCCTCCACTTT. This translates into CASSSGQAGDSPLHF.

The CDR3 is CASSLPLAGGLYEQFF. The CDR3 nucleotides read TGTGCCAGCAGTTTACCTCTAGCGGGAGGGTTATATGAGCAGTTCTTC. The chain uses TRBV28 and TRBJ2-1, with 12 bases that match TRBD2. Per germline, CDR1 MDHEN and CDR2 SYDVKM. CDR3 length equals 16 residues. Trimming took 2 bases from V and 8 from J; bases not matched to a gene: 7.

The J gene is TRBJ1-1, the V gene TRBV7-2; D gene uncertain. Trimming took off 5 bases at V and 1 base at J, with 11 bases between the two ends. The CDR3 is 14 residues long. Germline V lookup: CDR1 SGHTA, CDR2 FQGNSA. The CDR3 DNA is TGTGCCAGCAGCCGACGCGCGGCGAACACTGAAGCTTTCTTT. This codes for CASSRRAANTEAFF.

The chain joins TRBV18 to TRBJ2-5; 9 bases align to TRBD2. Trimming at V came to 2 bases and at J to 1 base, leaving 14 bases not matched to a gene. CDR3 length: 19 amino acids. The germline CDR1 and CDR2 sequences are KGHSH and LQKENI. This CDR3 reads CASSPGVAFRGRVQETQYF. The CDR3 region has the DNA TGTGCCAGCTCACCAGGGGTCGCGTTTCGCGGGAGGGTCCAAGAGACCCAGTACTTC.

The CDR3, as DNA: TGTGCTAGTGCCTCCGGGTCTCTGGCGATGACCCAGTACTTC. Encoded protein: CASASGSLAMTQYF. The chain couples TRBV12-5 to TRBJ2-5; unclear D gene. Germline assignment: CDR1 LGHNT and CDR2 FRNRAP. The CDR3 loop spans 14 amino acids. The germline V and J ends were trimmed by 7 bases and 7 bases, with 19 bases remaining between them.

CDR3 in DNA: TGTGCCAGCAGCTTAGGCGGGCCGGGTTTCGAGCAGTACTTC. This translates into CASSLGGPGFEQYF. V gene TRBV7-2 combines with J gene TRBJ2-7; D might be TRBD2 (5 bases). V lost 1 base to trimming and J lost 6 bases, with 13 bases between them. CDR3 length: 14 amino acids. Per germline, CDR1 SGHTA and CDR2 FQGNSA.

The J gene is TRBJ1-1, the V gene TRBV5-6, with D possibly matching TRBD1 (5 bases). The ends were cut back, 4 bases at V and 4 bases at J, with 17 bases in the middle. Per germline, CDR1 SGHDT and CDR2 YYEEEE. The CDR3 is made up of 15 amino acids. CDR3 in DNA: TGTGCCAGCAGCCAACCCCAGGGAAGTGCCACTGAAGCTTTCTTT. Protein sequence: CASSQPQGSATEAFF.

The rearrangement uses TRBV6-9 and TRBJ2-7, with D tentatively TRBD2 (6 bases). Germline V lookup: CDR1 MNHGY, CDR2 SVAAGI. V was trimmed by 8 bases and J by 6 bases, leaving 14 bases between them. This CDR3 has 12 residues. The CDR3 spells CASHRERGEQYF. The CDR3 nucleotides are TGTGCCAGCCATCGGGAGAGGGGCGAGCAGTACTTC.

The V and J genes are TRBV28 and TRBJ1-5; D uncertain. The V end lost 3 bases, the J end lost 9 bases, and 12 bases lay between the germline ends. The germline V gene has CDR1 MDHEN and CDR2 SYDVKM. The CDR3 extends over 13 amino acids. The CDR3 DNA sequence: TGTGCCAGCAGTTTCCCTCGTACGGGGCCCCAGCATTTT. Its protein product is CASSFPRTGPQHF.

The sample holds a few counts of this clone. CDR3 nucleotide sequence: TGCGCCAGCAGTAGACAGGGGAACACCGGGGAGCTGTTTTTT. Amino acids: CASSRQGNTGELFF. The J gene is TRBJ2-2, the V gene TRBV10-2; TRBD1 matches 7 bases. Per the germline V gene, CDR1 is WSHSY and CDR2 is SAAADI. The V gene end was trimmed by 5 bases and the J gene end by 1 base; junction bases not matched to a gene: 1. CDR3 length: 14 residues.

The chain links TRBV4-2 to TRBJ2-1; TRBD2 matches 9 bases. The CDR3 spans 16 residues. Germline CDR1 and CDR2: LGHNA and YNFKEQ. J was trimmed by 2 bases and V by 0 bases; bases with no gene match: 2. The DNA for the CDR3 is TGTGCCAGCAGCCAAGATGGCGGGGGGGCCTACAATGAGCAGTTCTTC. Its translation is CASSQDGGGAYNEQFF.

The chain has TRBV19 and TRBJ2-6, with D possibly being TRBD1 (5 bases). Deletions cut 5 bases from V and 2 bases from J, with 10 bases between. The CDR3 is 15 residues long. Germline values: CDR1 LNHDA, CDR2 SQIVND (reference sequence). The CDR3 region is CASSVDTPGANVLTF. In nucleotides, the CDR3 is TGTGCCAGTAGTGTGGACACTCCTGGGGCCAACGTCCTGACTTTC.

The chain couples TRBV6-1 to TRBJ1-2; maybe TRBD1 (5 bases). CDR1 and CDR2 (germline): MNHNS, SASEGT. The CDR3 loop spans 14 amino acids. Trimming pared 2 bases from V and 6 bases from J, leaving 13 bases between. In DNA form, the CDR3 reads TGTGCCAGCAGTGAATTTGCAGGGAAGGATGGCTACACCTTC. The encoded protein is CASSEFAGKDGYTF.

The chain uses TRBV6-6 and TRBJ2-7; D perhaps matches TRBD1 (6 bases). V was pared by 4 bases and J by 6 bases, with 10 bases between. CDR3 size: 12 residues. Germline assignment: CDR1 MNHNY and CDR2 SVGAGI (reference sequence). The CDR3 sequence: CASSSQGLEQYF. In nucleotides, the CDR3 is TGTGCCAGCAGTTCACAGGGTCTCGAGCAGTACTTC.

The chain has TRBV4-1 and TRBJ2-5, with no clear D. CDR3 length: 12 amino acids. V lost 0 bases and J 4 bases, leaving 3 bases between the germline ends. Germline lookup yields CDR1 MGHRA and CDR2 YSYEKL. The CDR3 spells CASSQDRETQYF. In DNA form, the CDR3 reads TGCGCCAGCAGCCAAGATCGAGAGACCCAGTACTTC.